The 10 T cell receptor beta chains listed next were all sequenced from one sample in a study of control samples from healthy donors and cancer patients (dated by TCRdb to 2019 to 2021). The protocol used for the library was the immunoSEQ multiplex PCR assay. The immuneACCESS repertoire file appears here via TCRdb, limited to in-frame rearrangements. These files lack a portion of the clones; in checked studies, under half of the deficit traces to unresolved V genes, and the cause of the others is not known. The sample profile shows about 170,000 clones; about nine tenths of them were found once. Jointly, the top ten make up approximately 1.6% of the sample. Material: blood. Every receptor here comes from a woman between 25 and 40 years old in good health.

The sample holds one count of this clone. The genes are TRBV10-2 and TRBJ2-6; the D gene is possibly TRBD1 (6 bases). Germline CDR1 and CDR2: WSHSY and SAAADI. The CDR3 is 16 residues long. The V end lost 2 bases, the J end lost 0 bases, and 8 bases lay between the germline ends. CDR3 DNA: TGCGCCAGCAGTGAGGACAGGCCCTCTGGGGCCAACGTCCTGACTTTC. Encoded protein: CASSEDRPSGANVLTF.

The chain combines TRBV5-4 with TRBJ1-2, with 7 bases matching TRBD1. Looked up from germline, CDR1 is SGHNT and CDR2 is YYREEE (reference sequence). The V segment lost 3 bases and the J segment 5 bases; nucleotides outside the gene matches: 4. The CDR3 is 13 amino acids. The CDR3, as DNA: TGTGCCAGCAGCTCCGGGACAGAGTATGGCTACACCTTC. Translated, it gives CASSSGTEYGYTF.

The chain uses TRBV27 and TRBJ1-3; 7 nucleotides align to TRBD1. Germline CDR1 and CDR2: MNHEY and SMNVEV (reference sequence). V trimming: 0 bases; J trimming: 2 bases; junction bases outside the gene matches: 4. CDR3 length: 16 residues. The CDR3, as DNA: TGTGCCAGCAGTTTATCTCCCGGGACAGCTGGAAACACCATATATTTT. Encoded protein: CASSLSPGTAGNTIYF.

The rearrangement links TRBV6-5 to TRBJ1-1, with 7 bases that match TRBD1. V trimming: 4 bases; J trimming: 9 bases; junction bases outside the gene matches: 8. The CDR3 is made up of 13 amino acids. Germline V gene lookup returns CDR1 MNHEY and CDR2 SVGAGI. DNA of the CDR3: TGTGCCAGCAGTTCCCACGGACAGGATAAAGCTTTCTTT. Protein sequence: CASSSHGQDKAFF.

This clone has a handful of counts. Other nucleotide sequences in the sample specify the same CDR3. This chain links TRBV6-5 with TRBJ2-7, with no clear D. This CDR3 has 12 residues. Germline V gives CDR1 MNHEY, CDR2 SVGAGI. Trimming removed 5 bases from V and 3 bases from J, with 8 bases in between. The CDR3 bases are TGTGCCAGCAGTACGGACGGCTACGAGCAGTACTTC. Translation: CASSTDGYEQYF.

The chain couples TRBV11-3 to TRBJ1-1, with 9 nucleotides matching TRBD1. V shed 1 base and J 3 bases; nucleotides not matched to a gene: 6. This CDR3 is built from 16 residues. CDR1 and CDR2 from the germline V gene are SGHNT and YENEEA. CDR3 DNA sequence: TGTGCCAGCAGCTTAGGGACAGGGGAGGGGGACACTGAAGCTTTCTTT. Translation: CASSLGTGEGDTEAFF.

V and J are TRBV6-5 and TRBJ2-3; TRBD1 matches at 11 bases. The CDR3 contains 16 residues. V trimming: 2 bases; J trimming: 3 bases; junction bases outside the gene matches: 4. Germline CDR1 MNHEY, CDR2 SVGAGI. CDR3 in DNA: TGTGCCAGCAGTTACCCCGGGACAGGGGGAACAGATACGCAGTATTTT. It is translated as CASSYPGTGGTDTQYF.

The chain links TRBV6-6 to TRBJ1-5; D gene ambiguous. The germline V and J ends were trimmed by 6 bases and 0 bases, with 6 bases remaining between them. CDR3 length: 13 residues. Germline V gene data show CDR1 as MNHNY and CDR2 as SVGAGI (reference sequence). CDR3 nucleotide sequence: TGTGCCAGCAGAGACTATAGCAATCAGCCCCAGCATTTT. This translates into CASRDYSNQPQHF.

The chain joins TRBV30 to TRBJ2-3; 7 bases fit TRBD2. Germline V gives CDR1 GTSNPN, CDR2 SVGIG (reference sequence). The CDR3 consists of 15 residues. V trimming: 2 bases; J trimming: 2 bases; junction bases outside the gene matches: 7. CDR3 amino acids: CAWSLAGANTDTQYF. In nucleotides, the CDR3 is TGTGCCTGGAGTCTGGCGGGAGCTAACACAGATACGCAGTATTTT.

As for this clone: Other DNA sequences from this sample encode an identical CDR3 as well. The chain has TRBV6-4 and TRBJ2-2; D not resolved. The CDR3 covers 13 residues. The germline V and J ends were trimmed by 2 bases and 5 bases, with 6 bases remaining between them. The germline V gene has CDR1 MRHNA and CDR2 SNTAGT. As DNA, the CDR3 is TGTGCCAGCAGTGACAGGGAAACCGGGGAGCTGTTTTTT. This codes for CASSDRETGELFF.